Here is one T cell receptor (beta chain) with its context. Its matching antigen is unknown. Generated by immunoSEQ multiplex PCR, the TCRdb table keeps only in-frame clones and is missing some. The sample holds approximately 210,000 clones, roughly 88% seen once. This sample was taken from a study of cytomegalovirus exposure and HLA in healthy donors. Study-wide results and caveats: While the bulk of TCR sequences proved rare, some public TCRs turned up in many donors. Some TCR beta chains (around 180 of them) were listed as cytomegalovirus-associated.

The donors were part of the approximately 120-subject validation cohort, which stood apart from the roughly 700-subject first cohort. The CDR3 totals 14 residues. CDR1 and CDR2 from the germline V gene are ENHRY and SYGVKD. The germline V and J ends were trimmed by 3 bases and 3 bases, with 11 bases remaining between them. This sequence was found in a woman younger than 35 in good health and CMV-seronegative. The sample comprised PBMCs. J is TRBJ1-1 and V is TRBV10-3, with D hard to call. CDR3 region: CAISDSGKYTEAFF. In DNA, the CDR3 is TGTGCCATCAGTGATTCGGGGAAGTACACTGAAGCTTTCTTT.